These T cell receptor beta chains were read from a single sample in a study of a mutant IDH1 vaccine in newly diagnosed glioma. These receptors lack a known antigen. Profiling relied on immunoSEQ multiplex PCR, and the TCRdb table lists in-frame clones only, not all of them. The data show about 38,000 clones, with more than 75% seen just once and over 4.5% held by the top ten. The sample here was PBMCs, taken from a glioma patient whose treatment included an IDH1 peptide vaccine. These receptors all come from a man aged 35 to 55 with glioma. CDR3s leave out the opening cysteine and the closing phenylalanine or tryptophan. Fields, in order: D gene, clone size, J gene, CDR3 length, V gene, CDR3 protein. A D gene is named only where the DNA matches it firmly. For some rows the clone size is stated as once, few or many, or as a class when expanded; others skip it.

>-|-|TRBJ1-2|9|TRBV29-1
SVARDYGYT
>-|-|TRBJ1-1|12|TRBV18
ASSPGGGNTEAF
>-|few|TRBJ1-2|12|TRBV2
ASSGAGTEYGYT
>-|once|TRBJ1-1|10|TRBV29-1
SALDSNTEAF
>-|-|TRBJ2-1|12|TRBV6-1
ASTSGRGINEQF
>-|-|TRBJ1-3|10|TRBV5-8
ASSLYGNTIY
>-|-|TRBJ2-1|11|TRBV29-1
SARHGAGNEQF
>-|-|TRBJ2-3|11|TRBV18
ASSRTLTDTQY
>-|-|TRBJ2-7|12|TRBV13
ASSPRRDSYEQY
>-|-|TRBJ2-1|14|TRBV5-1
ASSLDPGGPYNEQF
>TRBD2|-|TRBJ2-2|13|TRBV13
ASSLSSSGVGELF
>TRBD1|-|TRBJ2-7|10|TRBV10-2
ASRDRGYEQY
>-|-|TRBJ1-2|12|TRBV19
ASNFVGPNYGYT
>-|-|TRBJ1-1|13|TRBV6-4
ASSDSSTGSTEAF
>-|-|TRBJ1-2|13|TRBV19
ASSTPGGADYGYT
>TRBD1|few|TRBJ1-5|10|TRBV30
AGGQGNQPQH
>TRBD2|-|TRBJ2-5|13|TRBV9
ASSEDSGGGETQY
>-|few|TRBJ2-7|9|TRBV10-1
ASSSGYEQY
>TRBD2|-|TRBJ2-1|12|TRBV29-1
SVEQRGGVREQF
>TRBD1|-|TRBJ1-2|14|TRBV5-6
ASSSTGTGGRNGYT
>-|-|TRBJ2-2|12|TRBV5-1
ASSLGVYSGELF
>-|-|TRBJ2-2|10|TRBV27
ASSPRGGELF
>-|-|TRBJ1-2|13|TRBV5-1
ASSLSGGTNYGYT
>TRBD2|once|TRBJ2-1|16|TRBV4-2
ASSSGPSSGGLYNEQF
>-|few|TRBJ1-1|12|TRBV14
ASSPTGAGTEAF
>TRBD1|once|TRBJ1-2|13|TRBV6-5
ASSRDGTGPYGYT
>TRBD1|-|TRBJ1-2|11|TRBV19
ASSIGTGFGYT
>TRBD1|once|TRBJ1-5|14|TRBV19
ASSIDSDRGNQPQH
>-|-|TRBJ2-7|10|TRBV14
ASSPANYEQY
>-|-|TRBJ2-2|13|TRBV9
ASSLPSGPTGELF
>-|once|TRBJ1-1|13|TRBV19
ASSDRDILNTEAF
>-|-|TRBJ2-7|10|TRBV10-2
ASSVSGGEQY
>TRBD2|-|TRBJ2-5|14|TRBV5-6
ASSRGLAGGQETQY
>-|-|TRBJ1-5|12|TRBV5-1
ASSLGRGNQPQH
>-|-|TRBJ1-2|12|TRBV2
ASSEVSDYYGYT
>TRBD2|once|TRBJ2-7|12|TRBV6-1
ASSGEGPSYEQY
>-|-|TRBJ2-7|12|TRBV6-5
ASSNRDGSYEQY
>-|-|TRBJ1-1|10|TRBV6-1
ASSFRVAEAF
>-|-|TRBJ2-7|13|TRBV5-8
ASSLGGGSGYEQY
>-|-|TRBJ1-2|11|TRBV18
ASNGPEEYGYT
>TRBD2|once|TRBJ2-1|14|TRBV7-3
ASSSKRGGGVNEQF
>-|-|TRBJ2-7|13|TRBV27
ASSLAAVLTYEQY
>-|-|TRBJ1-1|11|TRBV7-2
ASSFGRNTEAF
>TRBD2|once|TRBJ2-7|12|TRBV18
ASSPAGTSGEQY
>-|-|TRBJ1-2|10|TRBV2
ASSVGDYGYT
>-|few|TRBJ1-4|13|TRBV6-6
ASSPTGNIGEKLF
>TRBD2|-|TRBJ2-7|12|TRBV18
ASSRGGGSYEQY
>-|-|TRBJ2-7|11|TRBV6-1
ASRFFSQPEQY
>TRBD2|few|TRBJ2-7|13|TRBV9
ASSSSGGGTYEQY
>-|few|TRBJ1-1|10|TRBV2
ASSGPNTEAF
>TRBD1|-|TRBJ1-6|14|TRBV4-2
ASSQDEGQGISPLH
>-|-|TRBJ2-5|13|TRBV13
ASSLGTTAGETQY
>-|-|TRBJ2-1|14|TRBV9
ASSGVPDSYGDEQF
>-|-|TRBJ1-6|14|TRBV5-6
ASSLEFAGARSPLH
>-|-|TRBJ1-2|14|TRBV14
ASSQGQRGSWDGYT
>-|-|TRBJ1-1|13|TRBV6-5
ASSYSTKGRTEAF
>TRBD2|-|TRBJ2-7|14|TRBV5-1
ASSARSGGVNYEQY
>-|-|TRBJ2-7|12|TRBV19
ASRRAGGNYEQY
>-|-|TRBJ1-6|13|TRBV6-1
ASSELGHLNSPLH